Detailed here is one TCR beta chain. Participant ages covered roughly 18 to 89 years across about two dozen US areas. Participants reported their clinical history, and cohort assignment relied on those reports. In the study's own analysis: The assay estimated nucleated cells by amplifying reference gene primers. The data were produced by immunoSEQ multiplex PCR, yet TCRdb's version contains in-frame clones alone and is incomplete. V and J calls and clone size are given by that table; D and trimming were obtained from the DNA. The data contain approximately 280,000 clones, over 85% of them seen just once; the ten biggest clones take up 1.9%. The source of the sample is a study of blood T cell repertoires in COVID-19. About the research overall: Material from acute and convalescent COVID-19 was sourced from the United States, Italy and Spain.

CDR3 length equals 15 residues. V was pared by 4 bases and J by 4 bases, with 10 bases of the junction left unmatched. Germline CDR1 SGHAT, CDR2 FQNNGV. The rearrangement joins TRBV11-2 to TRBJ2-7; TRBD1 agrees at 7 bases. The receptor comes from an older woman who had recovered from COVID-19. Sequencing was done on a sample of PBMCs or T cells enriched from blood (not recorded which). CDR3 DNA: TGTGCCAGCAGCTGGGACAGCCTTTTAGGATACGAGCAGTACTTC. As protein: CASSWDSLLGYEQYF.